This TCR beta chain was observed in a study of identical twins. Regarding the study as a whole: Modelling underestimated the level of out-of-frame TCR alpha sharing observed in monozygotic twins.

TCRdb reanalysed the 5' RACE reads using MiXCR and keeps one entry per CDR3 protein. The sample includes some 500,000 distinct CDR3 sequences, under 25% seen only once; the top ten take 0.91%. This clonotype was seen a handful of times. What it binds is not known. The CDR3 has 16 amino acids. Germline V lookup: CDR1 DFQATT, CDR2 SNEGSKA (reference sequence). The J segment lost 4 bases and the V segment lost 3 bases, leaving 10 bases of the junction unmatched. These data also featured in a second study, about T cells expressing NK-cell markers.

The sequence derives from a young woman in good health. The chain uses TRBV20-1 and TRBJ2-3; TRBD2 matches 10 bases. Sequenced input: CD4+ T cells sorted from blood. The CDR3 reads CSASPFTSGEADTQYF. The CDR3 region has the DNA TGCAGTGCTAGCCCCTTTACTAGCGGGGAGGCAGATACGCAGTATTTT.